The 5 T cell receptor beta chains reported below all come from one sample, sequenced in a study of blood T cell repertoires in COVID-19. Using immunoSEQ multiplex PCR, the repertoire was profiled, and TCRdb retains in-frame clones only, with some absent. This table has about 330,000 clones, approximately 90% appearing once. Sequenced sample: PBMCs or T cells enriched from blood (not recorded which). The origin of the receptors is a woman in her twenties or thirties who had recovered from COVID-19.

The genes are TRBV7-2 and TRBJ1-1; TRBD1 agrees at 12 bases. Unmatched junction bases numbered 5, after V lost 5 bases and J lost 4 bases. This CDR3 is 15 amino acids long. CDR1 and CDR2 (germline): SGHTA, FQGNSA. CDR3 in amino acids: CASSPGTGGLTEAFF. CDR3 nucleotide sequence: TGTGCCAGCAGCCCCGGGACAGGGGGCCTCACTGAAGCTTTCTTT.

The gene calls are TRBV9 and TRBJ1-2; 10 nucleotides agree with TRBD1. The CDR3 has 14 residues. V was pared by 5 bases and J by 7 bases, with 8 bases of the junction left unmatched. Germline-derived CDR1 and CDR2 are SGDLS and YYNGEE. The CDR3 coding sequence is TGTGCCAGCAGTTTGGGGACAGGGGCGGCTGGCTACACCTTC. This encodes CASSLGTGAAGYTF.

The chain combines TRBV7-2 with TRBJ2-7; D is possibly TRBD2 (5 bases). Trimming pared 3 bases from V and 4 bases from J, leaving 13 bases between. The length of the CDR3 is 14 residues. CDR1 and CDR2 from the germline V gene are SGHTA and FQGNSA. CDR3 in amino acids: CASSFLASSYEQYF. CDR3 coding DNA: TGTGCCAGCAGCTTCCTAGCTAGCTCGTACGAGCAGTACTTC. Variable domain in full (rest from reference TRBV7-2 and TRBJ2-7): GAGVSQSPSNKVTEKGKDVELRCDPISGHTALYWYRQSLGQGLEFLIYFQGNSAPDKSGLPSDRFSAERTGGSVSTLTIQRTQQEDSAVYLCASSFLASSYEQYFGPGTRLTVT.

This chain joins TRBV7-9 and TRBJ2-1, with no clear D. Between the trimmed V and J ends, which lost 5 bases and 7 bases, there was a span of 15 bases. This CDR3 spans 14 amino acids. Germline V gene lookup returns CDR1 SEHNR and CDR2 FQNEAQ (reference sequence). CDR3 sequence (DNA): TGTGCCAGCAGCCACGACAAGGTCAGGAATGAGCAGTTCTTC. Protein product: CASSHDKVRNEQFF.

The rearrangement joins TRBV30 to TRBJ1-2; TRBD1 matches 7 bases. Germline CDR1 reads GTSNPN; CDR2 reads SVGIG (reference sequence). V dropped 4 bases and J dropped 3; count of bases not matched to a gene: 8. The CDR3 has 14 residues. CDR3 sequence reads: CAWTGTDFYYGYTF. CDR3 nucleotide sequence: TGTGCCTGGACTGGGACAGATTTTTACTATGGCTACACCTTC.